This record looks at one TCR beta chain sequence and its context. Its specificity is not known. This sample was taken from a study of long-term antiretroviral therapy in people with HIV. Findings and limits, study-wide: Specimen acquisition occurred between about 2003 and 2018, potentially under older ART regimens. With ART, diversity went up but was still lower than in transplant donor controls.

Running of the v3.0 immunoSEQ assay took place at survey level. Per-sample TRB depth target: about 35,000-55,000 T-cell genomes. The protocol was immunoSEQ multiplex PCR, while the TCRdb copy is restricted to in-frame clones and leaves out a portion. The sample carries under 45,000 clones, less than 90% recorded once. Germline V gene lookup returns CDR1 MNHEY and CDR2 SMNVEV (reference sequence). This CDR3 region has 14 residues. The V gene end was trimmed by 8 bases and the J gene end by 3 bases; junction bases not matched to a gene: 9. The origin of this receptor is a man between 18 and 35 years old with HIV. V is TRBV27 and J is TRBJ1-1, with TRBD1 matching 7 bases. The source was unsorted PBMCs, collected 1 year after starting antiretroviral therapy. The CDR3 nucleotides are TGTGCCAGCGGAGCGACAGGGAGGGACACTGAAGCTTTCTTT. Protein product: CASGATGRDTEAFF.